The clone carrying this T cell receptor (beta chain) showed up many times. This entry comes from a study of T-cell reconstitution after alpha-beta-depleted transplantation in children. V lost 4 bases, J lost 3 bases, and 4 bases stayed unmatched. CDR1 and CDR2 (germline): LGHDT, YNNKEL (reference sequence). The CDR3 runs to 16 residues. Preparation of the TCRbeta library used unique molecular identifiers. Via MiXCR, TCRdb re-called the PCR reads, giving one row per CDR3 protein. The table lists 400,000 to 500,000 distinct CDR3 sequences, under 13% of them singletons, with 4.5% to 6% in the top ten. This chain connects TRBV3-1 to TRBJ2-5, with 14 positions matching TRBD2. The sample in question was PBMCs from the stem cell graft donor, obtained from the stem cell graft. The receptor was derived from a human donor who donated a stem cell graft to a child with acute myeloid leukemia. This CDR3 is CASSPRGLAGEETQYF. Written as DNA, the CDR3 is TGTGCCAGCAGCCCTCGGGGACTAGCGGGAGAAGAGACCCAGTACTTC.